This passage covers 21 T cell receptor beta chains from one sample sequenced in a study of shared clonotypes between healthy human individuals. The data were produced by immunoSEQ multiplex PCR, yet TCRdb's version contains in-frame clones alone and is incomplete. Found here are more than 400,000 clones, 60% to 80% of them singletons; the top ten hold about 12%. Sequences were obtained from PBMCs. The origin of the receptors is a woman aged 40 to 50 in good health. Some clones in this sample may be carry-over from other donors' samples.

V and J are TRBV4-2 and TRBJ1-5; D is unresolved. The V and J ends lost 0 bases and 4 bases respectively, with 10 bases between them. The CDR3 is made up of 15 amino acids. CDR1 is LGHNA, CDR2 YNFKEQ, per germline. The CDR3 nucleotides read TGTGCCAGCAGCCAAGATGGGGTCCAAAATCAGCCCCAGCATTTT. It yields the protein CASSQDGVQNQPQHF.

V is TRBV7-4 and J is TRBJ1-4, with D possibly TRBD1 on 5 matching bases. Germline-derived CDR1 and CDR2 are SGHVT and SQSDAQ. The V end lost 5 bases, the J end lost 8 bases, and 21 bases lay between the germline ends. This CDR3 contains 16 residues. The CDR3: CASSGSGRVYYEKLFF. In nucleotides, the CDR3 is TGTGCCAGCAGCGGTAGTGGCAGGGTGTATTACGAAAAACTGTTTTTT. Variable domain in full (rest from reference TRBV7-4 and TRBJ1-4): GAGVSQSPRYKVAKRGRDVALRCDSISGHVTLYWYRQTLGQGSEVLTYSQSDAQRDKSGRPSGRFSAERPERSVSTLKIQRTEQGDSAVYLCASSGSGRVYYEKLFFGSGTQLSVL.

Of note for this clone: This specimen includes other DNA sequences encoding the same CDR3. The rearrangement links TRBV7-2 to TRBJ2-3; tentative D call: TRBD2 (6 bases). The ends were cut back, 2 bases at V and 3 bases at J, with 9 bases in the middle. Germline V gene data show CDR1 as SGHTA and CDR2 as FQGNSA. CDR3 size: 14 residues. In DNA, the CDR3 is TGTGCCAGCAGCTTAAGCAGCGGGACAGATACGCAGTATTTT. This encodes CASSLSSGTDTQYF.

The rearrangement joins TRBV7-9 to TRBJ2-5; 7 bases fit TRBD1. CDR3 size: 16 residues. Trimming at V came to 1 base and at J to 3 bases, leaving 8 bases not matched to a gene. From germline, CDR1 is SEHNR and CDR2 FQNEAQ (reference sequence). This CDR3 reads CASSLGSRQGEETQYF. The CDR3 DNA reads TGTGCCAGCAGCTTAGGAAGCCGCCAGGGGGAAGAGACCCAGTACTTC.

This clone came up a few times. CDR3 residues: CASRLQGGMNTEAFF. The CDR3 DNA is TGTGCCAGCAGACTCCAGGGAGGTATGAACACTGAAGCTTTCTTT. The chain combines TRBV28 with TRBJ1-1; maybe TRBD1 (5 bases). CDR3 length: 15 residues. Trimming cost V 6 bases and J 0 bases, with 14 bases left between them. Germline lookup yields CDR1 MDHEN and CDR2 SYDVKM.

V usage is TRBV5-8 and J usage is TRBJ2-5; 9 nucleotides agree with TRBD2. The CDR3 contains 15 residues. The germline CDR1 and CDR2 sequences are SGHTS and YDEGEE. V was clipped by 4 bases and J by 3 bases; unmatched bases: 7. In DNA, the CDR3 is TGTGCCAGCAGCCCCTTCGCTAGCGGGAAAGAGACCCAGTACTTC. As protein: CASSPFASGKETQYF.

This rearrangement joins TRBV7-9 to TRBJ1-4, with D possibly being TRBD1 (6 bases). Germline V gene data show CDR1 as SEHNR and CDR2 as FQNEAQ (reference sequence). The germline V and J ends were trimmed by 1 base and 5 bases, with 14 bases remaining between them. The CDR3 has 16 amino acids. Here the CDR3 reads CASSLESTGLNEKLFF. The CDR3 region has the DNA TGTGCCAGCAGCTTAGAGTCGACAGGACTCAATGAAAAACTGTTTTTT. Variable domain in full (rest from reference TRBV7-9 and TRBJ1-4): DTGVSQNPRHKITKRGQNVTFRCDPISEHNRLYWYRQTLGQGPEFLTYFQNEAQLEKSRLLSDRFSAERPKGSFSTLEIQRTEQGDSAMYLCASSLESTGLNEKLFFGSGTQLSVL.

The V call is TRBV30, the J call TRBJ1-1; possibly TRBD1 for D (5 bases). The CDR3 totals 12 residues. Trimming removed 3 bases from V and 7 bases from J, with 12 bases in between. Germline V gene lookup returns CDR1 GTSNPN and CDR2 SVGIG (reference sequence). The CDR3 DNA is TGTGCCTGGAGCCAAGGGGCGGGTGAAGCTTTCTTT. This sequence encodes CAWSQGAGEAFF.

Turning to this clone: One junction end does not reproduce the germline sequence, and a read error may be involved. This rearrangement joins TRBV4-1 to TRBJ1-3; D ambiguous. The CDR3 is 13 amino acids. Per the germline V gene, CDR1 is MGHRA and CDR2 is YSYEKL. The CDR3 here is CASSPNIGNTIYF. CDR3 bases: TGTGCCAGCAGCCCCAACATCGGAAACACCATATATTTT.

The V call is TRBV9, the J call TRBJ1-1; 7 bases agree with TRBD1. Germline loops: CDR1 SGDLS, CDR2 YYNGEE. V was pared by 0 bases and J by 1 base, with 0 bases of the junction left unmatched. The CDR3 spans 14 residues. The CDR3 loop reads CASSVGTGNTEAFF. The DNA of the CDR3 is TGTGCCAGCAGCGTAGGGACAGGGAACACTGAAGCTTTCTTT.

In DNA form, the CDR3 reads TGTGCCTGGAGTGTAAAGGGGCTCGGCTATGGCTACACCTTC. It yields the protein CAWSVKGLGYGYTF. The V call is TRBV30, the J call TRBJ1-2; tentatively, D is TRBD1 (5 bases). The CDR3 totals 14 residues. V gave up 0 bases and J gave up 4 bases, with 12 bases separating them. Germline V lookup: CDR1 GTSNPN, CDR2 SVGIG (reference sequence). Full variable domain (rest looked up from reference TRBV30 and TRBJ1-2): SQTIHQWPATLVQPVGSPLSLECTVEGTSNPNLYWYRQAAGRGLQLLFYSVGIGQISSEVPQNLSASRPQDRQFILSSKKLLLSDSGFYLCAWSVKGLGYGYTFGSGTRLTVV.

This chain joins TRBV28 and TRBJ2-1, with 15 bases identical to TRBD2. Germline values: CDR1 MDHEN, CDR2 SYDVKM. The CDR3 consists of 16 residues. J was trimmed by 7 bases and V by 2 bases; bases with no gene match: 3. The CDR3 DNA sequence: TGTGCCAGCAGTTTAGGACTAGCGGGAGGGCTTAATGAGCAGTTCTTC. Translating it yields CASSLGLAGGLNEQFF.

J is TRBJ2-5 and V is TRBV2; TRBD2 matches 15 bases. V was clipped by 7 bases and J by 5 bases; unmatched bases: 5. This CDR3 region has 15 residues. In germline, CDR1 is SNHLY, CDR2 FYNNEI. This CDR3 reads CASTNGLAGGETQYF. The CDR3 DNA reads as TGTGCCAGCACCAACGGACTAGCGGGAGGGGAGACCCAGTACTTC.

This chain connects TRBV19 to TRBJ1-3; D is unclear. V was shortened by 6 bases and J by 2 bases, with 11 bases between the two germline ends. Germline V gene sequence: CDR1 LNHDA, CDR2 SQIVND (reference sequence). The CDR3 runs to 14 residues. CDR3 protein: CASRQQSTGNTIYF. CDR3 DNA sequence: TGTGCCAGTAGACAGCAATCAACTGGAAACACCATATATTTT.

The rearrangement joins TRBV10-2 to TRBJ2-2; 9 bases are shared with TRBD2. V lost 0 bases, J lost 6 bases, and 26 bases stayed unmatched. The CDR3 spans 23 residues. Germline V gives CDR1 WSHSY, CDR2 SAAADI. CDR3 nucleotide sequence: TGCGCCAGCAGTGAGTCGACGGCGGTGGGGCTAGCGGGACCTGGATCAGGGCCCGGGGAGCTGTTTTTT. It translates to CASSESTAVGLAGPGSGPGELFF.

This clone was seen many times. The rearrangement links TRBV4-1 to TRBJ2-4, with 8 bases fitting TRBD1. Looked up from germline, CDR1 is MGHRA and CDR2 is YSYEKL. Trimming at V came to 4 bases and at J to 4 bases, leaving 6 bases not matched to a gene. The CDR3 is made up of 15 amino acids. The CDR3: CASSPGRQGKNIQYF. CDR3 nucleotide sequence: TGCGCCAGCAGCCCCGGGCGACAGGGGAAAAACATTCAGTACTTC.

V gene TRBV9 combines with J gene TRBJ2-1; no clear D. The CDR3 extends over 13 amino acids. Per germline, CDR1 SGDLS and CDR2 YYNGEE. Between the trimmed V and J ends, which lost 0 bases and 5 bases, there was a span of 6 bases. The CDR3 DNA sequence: TGTGCCAGCAGCGTAGAACAACACAATGAGCAGTTCTTC. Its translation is CASSVEQHNEQFF.

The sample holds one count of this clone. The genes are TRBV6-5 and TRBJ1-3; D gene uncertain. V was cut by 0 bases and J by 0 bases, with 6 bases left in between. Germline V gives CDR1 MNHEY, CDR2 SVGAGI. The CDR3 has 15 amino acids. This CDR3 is CASSYSGDSGNTIYF. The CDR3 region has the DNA TGTGCCAGCAGTTACTCTGGCGACTCTGGAAACACCATATATTTT.

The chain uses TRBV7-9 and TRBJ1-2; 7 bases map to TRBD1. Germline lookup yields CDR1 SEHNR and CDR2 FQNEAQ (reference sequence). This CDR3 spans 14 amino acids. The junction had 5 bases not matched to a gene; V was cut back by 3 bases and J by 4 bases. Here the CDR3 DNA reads TGTGCCAGCAGCTTGTTACAGGGGACCTATGGCTACACCTTC. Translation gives CASSLLQGTYGYTF.

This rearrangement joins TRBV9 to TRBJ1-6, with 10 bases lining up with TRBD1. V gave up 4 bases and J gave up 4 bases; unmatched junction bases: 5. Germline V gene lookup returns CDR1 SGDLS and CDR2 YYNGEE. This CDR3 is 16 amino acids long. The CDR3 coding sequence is TGTGCCAGCAGCCCCCGGACAGGGGGGTATAATTCACCCCTCCACTTT. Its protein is CASSPRTGGYNSPLHF.

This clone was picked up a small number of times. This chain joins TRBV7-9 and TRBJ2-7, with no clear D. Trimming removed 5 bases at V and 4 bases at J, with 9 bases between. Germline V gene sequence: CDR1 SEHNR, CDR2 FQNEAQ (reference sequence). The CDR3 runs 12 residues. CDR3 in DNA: TGTGCCAGCAGCCTACAGCAATACGAGCAGTACTTC. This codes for CASSLQQYEQYF.